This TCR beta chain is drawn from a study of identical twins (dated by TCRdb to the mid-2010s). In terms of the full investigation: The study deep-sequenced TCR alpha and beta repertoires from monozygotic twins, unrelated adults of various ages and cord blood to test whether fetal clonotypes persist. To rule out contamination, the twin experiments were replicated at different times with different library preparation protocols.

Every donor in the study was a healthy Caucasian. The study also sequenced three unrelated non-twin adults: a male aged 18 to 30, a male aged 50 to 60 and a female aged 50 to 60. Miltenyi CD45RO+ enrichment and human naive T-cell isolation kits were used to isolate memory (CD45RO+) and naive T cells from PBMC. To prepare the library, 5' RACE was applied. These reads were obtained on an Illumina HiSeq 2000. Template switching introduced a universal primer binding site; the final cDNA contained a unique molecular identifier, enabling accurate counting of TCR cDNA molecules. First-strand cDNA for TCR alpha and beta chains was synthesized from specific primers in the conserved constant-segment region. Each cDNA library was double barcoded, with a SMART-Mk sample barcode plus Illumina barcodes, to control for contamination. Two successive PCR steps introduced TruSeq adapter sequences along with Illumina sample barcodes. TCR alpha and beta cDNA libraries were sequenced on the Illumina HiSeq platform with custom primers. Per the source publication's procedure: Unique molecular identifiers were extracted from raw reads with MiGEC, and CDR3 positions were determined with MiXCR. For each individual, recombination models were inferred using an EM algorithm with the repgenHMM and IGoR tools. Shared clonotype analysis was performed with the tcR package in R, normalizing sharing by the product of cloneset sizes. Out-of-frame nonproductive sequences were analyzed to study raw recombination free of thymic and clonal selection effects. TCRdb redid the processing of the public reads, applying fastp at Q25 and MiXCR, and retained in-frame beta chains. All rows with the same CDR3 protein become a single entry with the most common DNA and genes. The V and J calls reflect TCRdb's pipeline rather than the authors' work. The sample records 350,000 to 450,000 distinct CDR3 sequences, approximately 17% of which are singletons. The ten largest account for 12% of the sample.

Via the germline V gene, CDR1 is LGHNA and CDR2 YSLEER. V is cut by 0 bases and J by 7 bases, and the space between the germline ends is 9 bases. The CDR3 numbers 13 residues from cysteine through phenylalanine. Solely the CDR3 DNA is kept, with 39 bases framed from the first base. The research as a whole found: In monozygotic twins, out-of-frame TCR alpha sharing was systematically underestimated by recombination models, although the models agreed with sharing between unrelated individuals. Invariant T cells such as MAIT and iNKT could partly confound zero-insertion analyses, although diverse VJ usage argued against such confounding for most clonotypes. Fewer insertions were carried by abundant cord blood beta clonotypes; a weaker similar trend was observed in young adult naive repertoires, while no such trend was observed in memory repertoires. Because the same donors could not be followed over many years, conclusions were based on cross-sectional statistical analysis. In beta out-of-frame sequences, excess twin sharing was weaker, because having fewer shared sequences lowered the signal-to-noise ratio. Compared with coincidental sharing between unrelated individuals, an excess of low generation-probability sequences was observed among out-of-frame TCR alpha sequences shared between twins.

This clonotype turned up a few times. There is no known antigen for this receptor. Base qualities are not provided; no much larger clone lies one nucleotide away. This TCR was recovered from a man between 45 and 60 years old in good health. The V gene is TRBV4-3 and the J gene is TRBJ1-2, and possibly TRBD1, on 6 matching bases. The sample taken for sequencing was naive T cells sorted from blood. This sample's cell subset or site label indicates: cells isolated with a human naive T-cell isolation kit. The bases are TGCGCCAGCAGCCAAGATATCAGGGGTGGCTACACCTTC. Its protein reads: CASSQDIRGGYTF.